Described below is a single T cell receptor (beta chain) sequence and its context. The antigen remains undetermined. A much larger clone lies one base from this, so it may be a read error. Germline loops: CDR1 MNHEY, CDR2 SMNVEV (reference sequence). The CDR3 has 14 residues. Trimming cost V 5 bases and J 1 base; bases outside gene matches: 5. The sample is drawn from a study of glioma-infiltrating T cells. For the study at large: Blood libraries targeted roughly 4- to 11-fold coverage of roughly 920,000 T cells. Overall study findings and caveats: Signature shared blood CDR3 motifs were enriched in low-divergence and depleted in high-divergence patients. Only very few CDR3 sequences appeared in both tissue and blood.

The iRepertoire nested amplicon-rescue multiplex PCR amplified TCR alpha and beta CDR3s from RNA. TCRdb ran MiXCR on the multiplex PCR reads and lists one entry per CDR3 protein. The top ten clones hold around 12% of a sample with more than 300,000 distinct CDR3 sequences, 35% to 45% of them seen once. The chain links TRBV27 to TRBJ2-7, with 7 bases matching TRBD2. This clonotype was obtained from a human donor with low-grade glioma or glioblastoma, undergoing nonglioma brain surgery, or in good health (not recorded which). The sequencing sample was made of glioma tissue, nonneoplastic brain tissue, or PBMCs (not recorded which). Here the CDR3 DNA reads TGTGCCAGCAGTAAAGAGGGAGGGTCCTACGAGCAGTACTTC. It yields the protein CASSKEGGSYEQYF.